This T cell receptor (beta chain) appears in the sequencing data of a study of technical replicates of blood from several donors. The CDR3 totals 13 residues. V dropped 8 bases and J dropped 7; count of bases not matched to a gene: 8. Germline CDR1 LNHNV, CDR2 YYDKDF (reference sequence). TCRdb's copy holds only in-frame clones and misses some; the assay was immunoSEQ multiplex PCR. Of approximately 70,000 clones listed, about 94% are singletons. This chain links TRBV15 with TRBJ2-1; TRBD2 aligns across 7 bases. The sequenced material came from T cells isolated from PBMCs. This sequence was found in a human donor in good health. The DNA for the CDR3 is TGTGCCACCTGGAGCGGGATGATGAATGAGCAGTTCTTC. This translates into CATWSGMMNEQFF.